Listed below are T cell receptor beta chains from one sample, sequenced in a study of beta chain features in type 1 diabetes. Assay used: immunoSEQ multiplex PCR; TCRdb lists only in-frame clones, some missing. Of about 900,000 clones listed, 15% to 20% were seen once; the top ten hold 0.02% to 0.025%. The sample was naive CD4+ T cells from blood. Every receptor here comes from a woman in her late teens or twenties in good health. The CDR3 runs from the conserved cysteine through the conserved F or W. The D gene is left open where the match is weak. Not all rows give a size; the values are once, few, many and, for expanded clones, a class.

d_call: .
v_call: TRBV5-1
clone_size: few
j_call: TRBJ2-7
cdr3_nt: TGCGCCAGCAGAAAGGGACCGGCCAACACCGCCTACGAGCAGTACTTC
cdr3_aa: CASRKGPANTAYEQYF

d_call: .
v_call: TRBV7-9
clone_size: .
j_call: TRBJ2-3
cdr3_nt: TGTGCCAGCAGCCCGCTAACAGGGGATACGCAGTATTTT
cdr3_aa: CASSPLTGDTQYF

d_call: TRBD1
v_call: TRBV11-2
clone_size: few
j_call: TRBJ1-2
cdr3_nt: TGTGCCAGCAGCTCAACCCGGACAGGGTCTCGTGGCTACACCTTC
cdr3_aa: CASSSTRTGSRGYTF

d_call: TRBD1
v_call: TRBV18
clone_size: .
j_call: TRBJ2-7
cdr3_nt: TGTGCCAGCTCACCTTTAAGACAGGGAGAGAACTACGAGCAGTACTTC
cdr3_aa: CASSPLRQGENYEQYF

d_call: .
v_call: TRBV7-9
clone_size: few
j_call: TRBJ2-1
cdr3_nt: TGTGCCAGCAGCTTAAGGGGGGTATCCTACAATGAGCAGTTCTTC
cdr3_aa: CASSLRGVSYNEQFF

d_call: .
v_call: TRBV5-6
clone_size: few
j_call: TRBJ1-3
cdr3_nt: TGTGCCAGCACGGGATCCTCTGGAAACACCATATATTTT
cdr3_aa: CASTGSSGNTIYF

d_call: .
v_call: TRBV5-4
clone_size: few
j_call: TRBJ2-6
cdr3_nt: TGTGCCAGCAGCTCCCAGGTCTCTGGGGCCAACGTCCTGACTTTC
cdr3_aa: CASSSQVSGANVLTF

d_call: TRBD1
v_call: TRBV18
clone_size: .
j_call: TRBJ1-2
cdr3_nt: TGTGCCAGCTCGAGGGACAGGGTTAGTGGCTACACCTTC
cdr3_aa: CASSRDRVSGYTF

d_call: .
v_call: TRBV11-2
clone_size: few
j_call: TRBJ1-5
cdr3_nt: TGTGCCAGCAGCACCCAAGCAAATCAGCCCCAGCATTTT
cdr3_aa: CASSTQANQPQHF

d_call: .
v_call: TRBV7-9
clone_size: .
j_call: TRBJ2-7
cdr3_nt: TGTGCCAGCAGCTTAGGGGGGTGGACAGAGCAGTACTTC
cdr3_aa: CASSLGGWTEQYF

d_call: TRBD2
v_call: TRBV9
clone_size: .
j_call: TRBJ2-3
cdr3_nt: TGTGCCAGCAGCGTAGGCCCTAGCGGGAGGGGGCCAGATACGCAGTATTTT
cdr3_aa: CASSVGPSGRGPDTQYF

d_call: TRBD1
v_call: TRBV4-1
clone_size: .
j_call: TRBJ2-7
cdr3_nt: TGCGCCAGCAGCCAAGACTTTTTCGAGGGACAGAGCTCCTACGAGCAGTACTTC
cdr3_aa: CASSQDFFEGQSSYEQYF

d_call: .
v_call: TRBV2
clone_size: .
j_call: TRBJ1-4
cdr3_nt: TGTGCCAGCCACCTTGGGCCGTGGGAAGGGACTAATGAAAAACTGTTTTTT
cdr3_aa: CASHLGPWEGTNEKLFF

d_call: .
v_call: TRBV6-6
clone_size: few
j_call: TRBJ2-2
cdr3_nt: TGTGCCAGCAGTTCCAGGACAGTAAGGAACACCGGGGAGCTGTTTTTT
cdr3_aa: CASSSRTVRNTGELFF

d_call: TRBD1
v_call: TRBV9
clone_size: few
j_call: TRBJ2-3
cdr3_nt: TGTGCCAGCAGCGATGGACAGGGGATAGATACGCAGTATTTT
cdr3_aa: CASSDGQGIDTQYF

d_call: TRBD2
v_call: TRBV28
clone_size: few
j_call: TRBJ2-7
cdr3_nt: TGTGCCAGCAGTTTAGCGGGAGGTTTCTCCTACGAGCAGTACTTC
cdr3_aa: CASSLAGGFSYEQYF

d_call: TRBD1
v_call: TRBV28
clone_size: .
j_call: TRBJ1-1
cdr3_nt: TGTGCCAGCAGAGGGACAGGGAATGGGAACACTGAAGCTTTCTTT
cdr3_aa: CASRGTGNGNTEAFF

d_call: TRBD2
v_call: TRBV10-3
clone_size: .
j_call: TRBJ2-7
cdr3_nt: TGTGCCATCAGTGATCTCGATCGGGGGGTCTACGAGCAGTACTTC
cdr3_aa: CAISDLDRGVYEQYF

d_call: .
v_call: TRBV7-9
clone_size: .
j_call: TRBJ1-2
cdr3_nt: TGTGCCAGCAGCTTGGGGAGCAGGCCCGGCTATGGCTACGCCTTC
cdr3_aa: CASSLGSRPGYGYAF

d_call: .
v_call: TRBV9
clone_size: few
j_call: TRBJ2-1
cdr3_nt: TGTGCCAGCAGCCCGAGTCGGGGGAGCTCCTACAATGAGCAGTTCTTC
cdr3_aa: CASSPSRGSSYNEQFF

d_call: TRBD1
v_call: TRBV15
clone_size: .
j_call: TRBJ2-3
cdr3_nt: TGTGCCACCAGCAGAGGGGGGACAGGCGGCACAGATACGCAGTATTTT
cdr3_aa: CATSRGGTGGTDTQYF

d_call: TRBD2
v_call: TRBV7-9
clone_size: few
j_call: TRBJ2-1
cdr3_nt: TGTGCCAGCAGCTTAGCCATCCCAGGTAGCGGGAGCGATTATGAGCAGTTCTTC
cdr3_aa: CASSLAIPGSGSDYEQFF

d_call: TRBD2
v_call: TRBV18
clone_size: .
j_call: TRBJ2-7
cdr3_nt: TGTGCCAGCTCTCCAGGACTAGCGGGAGACGAGCAGTACTTC
cdr3_aa: CASSPGLAGDEQYF

d_call: .
v_call: TRBV7-8
clone_size: few
j_call: TRBJ2-2
cdr3_nt: TGTGCCAGCAGCTTAGGTCACCTGAACACCGGGGAGCTGTTTTTT
cdr3_aa: CASSLGHLNTGELFF

d_call: .
v_call: TRBV5-1
clone_size: .
j_call: TRBJ1-1
cdr3_nt: TGCGCCAGCAGCCTCGTCGCAGGGGACACTGAAGCTTTCTTT
cdr3_aa: CASSLVAGDTEAFF

d_call: .
v_call: TRBV11-2
clone_size: few
j_call: TRBJ1-5
cdr3_nt: TGTGCCAGCAGCTTAGAGAGGGGGGGAAATCAGCCCCAGCATTTT
cdr3_aa: CASSLERGGNQPQHF

d_call: TRBD1
v_call: TRBV5-6
clone_size: few
j_call: TRBJ1-1
cdr3_nt: TGTGCCAGCAGCACGTGGGACAGCAACACTGAAGCTTTCTTT
cdr3_aa: CASSTWDSNTEAFF

d_call: .
v_call: TRBV18
clone_size: few
j_call: TRBJ2-3
cdr3_nt: TGTGCCAGCTCACTCTCGGACAGAGATACGCAGTATTTT
cdr3_aa: CASSLSDRDTQYF

d_call: TRBD1
v_call: TRBV18
clone_size: .
j_call: TRBJ1-5
cdr3_nt: TGTGCCAGCTCTTCAGGGGGAAATAGCAATCAGCCCCAGCATTTT
cdr3_aa: CASSSGGNSNQPQHF

d_call: TRBD1
v_call: TRBV27
clone_size: .
j_call: TRBJ1-4
cdr3_nt: TGTGCCAGCAGTTCACTCAGGGGGCCTGGCTCTGGGGAAAAACTGTTTTTT
cdr3_aa: CASSSLRGPGSGEKLFF

d_call: TRBD1
v_call: TRBV29-1
clone_size: .
j_call: TRBJ2-2
cdr3_nt: TGCAGCGTCCAACCCGGGACAGACGCTACCGGGGAGCTGTTTTTT
cdr3_aa: CSVQPGTDATGELFF

d_call: .
v_call: TRBV20-1
clone_size: .
j_call: TRBJ2-5
cdr3_nt: TGCAGTGCACAAACTAGTACCCAGTACTTC
cdr3_aa: CSAQTSTQYF

d_call: .
v_call: TRBV4-3
clone_size: few
j_call: TRBJ2-2
cdr3_nt: TGCGCCAGCAGCCAAGAAGACTATAACACCGGGGAGCTGTTTTTT
cdr3_aa: CASSQEDYNTGELFF

d_call: .
v_call: TRBV19
clone_size: few
j_call: TRBJ1-5
cdr3_nt: TGTGCCAGTAGTATATCCCAAAATCAGCCCCAGCATTTT
cdr3_aa: CASSISQNQPQHF

d_call: TRBD2
v_call: TRBV29-1
clone_size: .
j_call: TRBJ2-3
cdr3_nt: TGCAGCGTTGAAGCGGGAGGGCCGCAGTATTTT
cdr3_aa: CSVEAGGPQYF

d_call: .
v_call: TRBV2
clone_size: few
j_call: TRBJ2-7
cdr3_nt: TGTGCCAGCAGTGATTTCTCCGAGCAGTACTTC
cdr3_aa: CASSDFSEQYF

d_call: .
v_call: TRBV28
clone_size: .
j_call: TRBJ2-4
cdr3_nt: TGTGCCAGCAGTTGGAGGGACAGTAAAGCCAAAAACATTCAGTACTTC
cdr3_aa: CASSWRDSKAKNIQYF

d_call: .
v_call: TRBV18
clone_size: .
j_call: TRBJ2-1
cdr3_nt: TGTGCCAGCGGGACTCCCTCCTACAATGAGCAGTTCTTC
cdr3_aa: CASGTPSYNEQFF

d_call: .
v_call: TRBV5-1
clone_size: .
j_call: TRBJ2-7
cdr3_nt: TGCGCCAGCAGCCCGGACACAAATACCTACGAGCAGTACTTC
cdr3_aa: CASSPDTNTYEQYF

d_call: .
v_call: TRBV4-2
clone_size: few
j_call: TRBJ1-2
cdr3_nt: TGTGCCAGCAGCCAAGGCCTTGGCTACACCTTC
cdr3_aa: CASSQGLGYTF

d_call: .
v_call: TRBV19
clone_size: few
j_call: TRBJ1-5
cdr3_nt: TGTGCCAGTAGTATCCAGGGGCGCAATCAGCCCCAGCATTTT
cdr3_aa: CASSIQGRNQPQHF

d_call: .
v_call: TRBV6-5
clone_size: .
j_call: TRBJ2-5
cdr3_nt: TGTGCCAGCAGTTACTCGACGACCCAGTACTTC
cdr3_aa: CASSYSTTQYF

d_call: .
v_call: TRBV18
clone_size: .
j_call: TRBJ2-5
cdr3_nt: TGTGCCAGCTCACCGGGCAGGATTCAAGAGACCCAGTACTTC
cdr3_aa: CASSPGRIQETQYF

d_call: .
v_call: TRBV28
clone_size: .
j_call: TRBJ1-5
cdr3_nt: TGTGCCAGCAGCCGAGGGGAGAGGCGTCAGCCCCAGCATTTT
cdr3_aa: CASSRGERRQPQHF

d_call: .
v_call: TRBV5-1
clone_size: few
j_call: TRBJ2-7
cdr3_nt: TGCGCCAGCAGCTTGGTGACAGCGGGTGTCTACGAGCAGTACTTC
cdr3_aa: CASSLVTAGVYEQYF

d_call: TRBD2
v_call: TRBV18
clone_size: .
j_call: TRBJ2-1
cdr3_nt: TGTGCCAGCTCACTCCTAGCGGGAGCGTACAATGAGCAGTTCTTC
cdr3_aa: CASSLLAGAYNEQFF

d_call: .
v_call: TRBV6-5
clone_size: few
j_call: TRBJ2-7
cdr3_nt: TGTGCCAGCAGTTACACCTTCTACGAGCAGTACTTC
cdr3_aa: CASSYTFYEQYF